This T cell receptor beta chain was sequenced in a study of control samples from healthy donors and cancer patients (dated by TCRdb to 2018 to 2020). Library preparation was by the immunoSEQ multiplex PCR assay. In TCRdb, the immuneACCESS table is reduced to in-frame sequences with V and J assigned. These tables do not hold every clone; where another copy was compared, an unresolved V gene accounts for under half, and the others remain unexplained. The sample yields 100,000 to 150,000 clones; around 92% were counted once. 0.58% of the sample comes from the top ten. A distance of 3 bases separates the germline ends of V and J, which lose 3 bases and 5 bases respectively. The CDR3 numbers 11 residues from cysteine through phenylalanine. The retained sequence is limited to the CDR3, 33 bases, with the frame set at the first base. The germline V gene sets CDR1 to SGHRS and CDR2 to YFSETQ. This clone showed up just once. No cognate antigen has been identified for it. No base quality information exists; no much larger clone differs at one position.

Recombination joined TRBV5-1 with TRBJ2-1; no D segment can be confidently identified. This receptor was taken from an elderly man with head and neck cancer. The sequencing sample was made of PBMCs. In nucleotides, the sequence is TGCGCCAGCAGCTACGACAATGAGCAGTTCTTC. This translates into CASSYDNEQFF.